Listed here is a single T cell receptor (beta chain). This clonotype was recorded at least ten times. Its antigen specificity is not known. Per-base qualities were not stored, and no clone one base away is much larger. These data originate in a study of T cells in Graves' hyperthyroidism and ophthalmopathy (dated by TCRdb to about 2019). In terms of the full investigation: Peripheral blood was collected at initial diagnosis, before any treatment. To identify distinguishing TCR V-J signatures, a discovery cohort of around 100 patients was used, comprising 40 to 45 with Graves' ophthalmopathy and 55 to 65 with stable Graves' hyperthyroidism. An independent validation cohort of under 20 hyperthyroidism patients and approximately 15 patients who later progressed to ophthalmopathy tested prospective prediction of ophthalmopathy. The approximately 98 discovery patients were randomly divided into training and test sets at a 7:3 ratio. The study also compared thyroid tissue and blood T-cell repertoires from several Graves' hyperthyroidism patients. After sampling, hyperthyroidism patients received methimazole starting at 30 mg daily, and ophthalmopathy patients received high-dose intravenous methylprednisolone. The paper describes TCR Vbeta CDR3 sequencing of 140 or so peripheral blood samples, made up of roughly 45 ophthalmopathy patients, 70 to 75 hyperthyroidism patients and 17 progressor patients. Study-level results and caveats: Most expanded thyroid clonotypes (frequency above 0.001) were also detected in blood, suggesting blood repertoires may reflect thyroid immune responses. In validation, progression to ophthalmopathy was predicted by the model with around 70% sensitivity and under 85% specificity, a median of approximately 6.5 months before onset. No statistical method was used to set the sample size in advance, and investigators knew the group allocation. Ophthalmopathy was separated from stable hyperthyroidism by a 13 V-J signature model, with 85% to 90% sensitivity and about 81% specificity obtained in cross-validation and 80%/75% obtained in testing.

The TCR beta CDR3 regions were amplified from the RNA transcripts. The first round of RT-PCR for the TCR CDR3 was performed with the HTBI primer set and the Qiagen OneStep RT-PCR kit. The libraries were constructed in a second round of multiplex PCR and then size-selected and purified. Libraries were sequenced paired-end with 100 bp reads on an Illumina HiSeq2000. The study's processing was this. Raw data were processed with SOAPnuke, discarding reads with adapters, uncalled bases, mean Phred below 15, or no exact constant-primer or identifier match. High-quality paired reads were merged using COPE v1.2.5, and each unique nucleotide sequence was defined as a clonotype. MiTCR v1.1 was used to align the clonotypes against IMGT TRBV, TRBD and TRBJ reference segments. The analysis was restricted to V-J combinations with a frequency above 0.0001, which together covered roughly 99% of the repertoires. A TCS score was defined as the ratio between F50 (clonal expansion) and ExV (chaos), using BLOSUM62-based TCRdist between CDR3 peptides within each V-J. Welch's t-statistics and random forest reduced 514 V-J features to some 14, which were used in a naive Bayes classifier (R e1071). TCRdb took the public reads, trimmed them with fastp at Q25, ran MiXCR for clone calling and kept in-frame beta chains. Merged by CDR3 protein, the rows form single entries marked with the most common genes and DNA. The V and J calls reflect TCRdb's pipeline rather than the authors' work. The sample data list a few hundred thousand distinct CDR3 sequences, and 14% of these were observed just once. Clones ranked in the top ten supply approximately 15% of the sample.

At the junction V is shortened by 5 bases and J by 3 bases, with 13 bases in between. CDR1 PRHDT and CDR2 FYEKMQ are derived from the germline V gene (reference sequence). The cysteine opens and the phenylalanine closes a CDR3 of 14 amino acids. CDR3 DNA only is kept here, 42 bases in frame from base 1. A patient counted as having stable Graves' hyperthyroidism if no progression to ophthalmopathy occurred over 18 months of follow-up. Hyperthyroidism patients were newly diagnosed, with disease duration under 2 months, and aged 18 to 65 years. Exclusion was applied to patients with uncontrolled infections, other autoimmune diseases, pregnancy or lactation. Diagnoses were based on clinical symptoms, serum thyroxine and TRAb, thyroid ultrasound and orbital computed tomography. Ficoll-Paque density gradient centrifugation was used to isolate PBMCs from about 10 ml of fresh peripheral blood. Trizol reagent was used to extract total RNA, and RNA quality was then checked on an Agilent 2100 Bioanalyzer.

This clonotype originated in a woman between 35 and 50 years old with Graves' hyperthyroidism. Sequencing was carried out using blood. The rearrangement joined TRBV13 to TRBJ1-1, with the D gene not clear enough to name. The sequenced DNA is TGTGCCAGCAGCCCCGACGGGAAGGACACTGAAGCTTTCTTT. The translation is CASSPDGKDTEAFF.